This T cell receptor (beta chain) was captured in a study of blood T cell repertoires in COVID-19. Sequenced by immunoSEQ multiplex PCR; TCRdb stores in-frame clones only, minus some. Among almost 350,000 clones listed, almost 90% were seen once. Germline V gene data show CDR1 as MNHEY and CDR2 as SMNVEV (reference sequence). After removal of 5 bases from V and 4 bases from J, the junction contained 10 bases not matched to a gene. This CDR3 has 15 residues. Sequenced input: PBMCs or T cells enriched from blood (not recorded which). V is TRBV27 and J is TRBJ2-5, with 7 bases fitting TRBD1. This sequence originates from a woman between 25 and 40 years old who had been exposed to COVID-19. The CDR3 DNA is TGTGCCAGCAGTCTCCGTGAAGGGGGCCGAGAGACCCAGTACTTC. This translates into CASSLREGGRETQYF.